The present entry profiles one T cell receptor beta chain with its context. Its antigen is undetermined. This record comes from a study of cytomegalovirus exposure and HLA in healthy donors. Overall study results and limits: Researchers reported that three CMV-associated chains were confirmed in vitro as CMV antigen-specific.

The PCR contained 60 Vbeta and 13 Jbeta primers. Profiled with immunoSEQ multiplex PCR; TCRdb holds only in-frame clones, not every one. The sample lists about 190,000 clones, roughly 80% occurring once. The material sequenced was PBMCs. This TCR came from a woman in her late teens or twenties in good health and CMV-seronegative.

Here the CDR3 reads CASSLVSGRKGNEQFF. CDR3 in DNA: TGTGCCAGCAGCTTAGTTTCCGGGAGAAAGGGGAATGAGCAGTTCTTC. The chain links TRBV7-9 to TRBJ2-1, with D tentatively TRBD2 (6 bases). The CDR3 consists of 16 residues. Germline V gene sequence: CDR1 SEHNR, CDR2 FQNEAQ (reference sequence). Trimming stripped 1 base from V and 7 bases from J, with 17 bases between.